The sequence of this T cell receptor beta chain was determined in a study of blood T cell repertoires in COVID-19. Study context: Both acute and convalescent COVID-19 samples were obtained from the United States, Italy and Spain. T cells, B-cell-depleted T cells, or PBMCs supplied cDNA or gDNA.

This CDR3 spans 13 amino acids. Trimming removed 1 base from V and 6 bases from J, with 7 bases in between. Germline V CDR1 and CDR2: SGHVS, FNYEAQ. Original methodology: How many nucleated cells were present was estimated from reference gene primer amplification. Repertoires were generated with immunoSEQ multiplex PCR, while TCRdb's copy carries only in-frame clones and drops some. V and J calls plus clone size are reproduced from that table; the DNA served to infer D and trimming. The table shows just over 150,000 clones, with 70% to 85% occurring only once. J is TRBJ2-1 and V is TRBV7-6; maybe TRBD2 (5 bases). The sequence came from a woman of 80 years or more with acute or convalescent COVID-19. The source material was peripheral blood. The CDR3 loop reads CASSLGGLNEQFF. CDR3 bases: TGTGCCAGCAGCTTAGGCGGGCTCAATGAGCAGTTCTTC.